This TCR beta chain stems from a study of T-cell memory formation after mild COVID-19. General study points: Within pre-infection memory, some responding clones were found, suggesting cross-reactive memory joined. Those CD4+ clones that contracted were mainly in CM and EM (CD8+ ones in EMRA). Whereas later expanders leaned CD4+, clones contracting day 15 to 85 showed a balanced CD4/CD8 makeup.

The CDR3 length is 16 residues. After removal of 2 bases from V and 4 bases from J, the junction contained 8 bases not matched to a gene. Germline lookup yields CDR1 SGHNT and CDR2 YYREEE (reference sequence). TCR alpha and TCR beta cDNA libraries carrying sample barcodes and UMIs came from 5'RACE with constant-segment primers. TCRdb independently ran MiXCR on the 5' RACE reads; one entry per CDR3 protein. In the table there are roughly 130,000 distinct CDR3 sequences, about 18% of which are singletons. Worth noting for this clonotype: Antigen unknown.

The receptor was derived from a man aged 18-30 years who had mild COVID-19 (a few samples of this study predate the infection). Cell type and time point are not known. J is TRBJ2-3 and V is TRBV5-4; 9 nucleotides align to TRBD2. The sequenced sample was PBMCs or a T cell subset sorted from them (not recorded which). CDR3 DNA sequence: TGTGCCAGCAGCTTCGCTAGCGGGGTGGGCGCAGATACGCAGTATTTT. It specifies CASSFASGVGADTQYF.